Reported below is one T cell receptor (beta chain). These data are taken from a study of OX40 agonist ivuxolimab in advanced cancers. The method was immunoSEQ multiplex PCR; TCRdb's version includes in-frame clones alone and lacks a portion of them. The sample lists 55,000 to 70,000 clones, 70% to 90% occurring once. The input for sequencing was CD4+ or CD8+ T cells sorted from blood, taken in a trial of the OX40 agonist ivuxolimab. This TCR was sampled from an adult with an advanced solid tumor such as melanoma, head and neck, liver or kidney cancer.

This CDR3 reads CAISESSLAENEQFF. The CDR3 nucleotides are TGTGCCATCAGTGAGTCGTCGCTAGCGGAAAATGAGCAGTTCTTC. This chain connects TRBV10-3 to TRBJ2-1; 7 nucleotides agree with TRBD2. The ends lost 0 bases at V and 7 bases at J; junction bases unmatched: 6. From germline, CDR1 is ENHRY and CDR2 SYGVKD. The CDR3 length is 15 residues.